This TCR beta chain came from a study of tumor T cells in aggressive B-cell lymphoma. Trimming at V came to 4 bases and at J to 6 bases, leaving 5 bases not matched to a gene. Germline CDR1 SGHRS, CDR2 YFSETQ. The CDR3 runs 14 residues. Clones were read by immunoSEQ multiplex PCR, and TCRdb kept only the in-frame ones, dropping some. Among some 11,000 clones listed, around 90% were seen once. The sequence was obtained from an adult with diffuse large B cell lymphoma. V usage is TRBV5-1 and J usage is TRBJ1-5, with TRBD1 matching over 9 bases. Sample: tumor tissue. The CDR3, as DNA: TGCGCCAGCAGCCCGGGACAGGGCGGTCAGCCCCAGCATTTT. Translating gives CASSPGQGGQPQHF.